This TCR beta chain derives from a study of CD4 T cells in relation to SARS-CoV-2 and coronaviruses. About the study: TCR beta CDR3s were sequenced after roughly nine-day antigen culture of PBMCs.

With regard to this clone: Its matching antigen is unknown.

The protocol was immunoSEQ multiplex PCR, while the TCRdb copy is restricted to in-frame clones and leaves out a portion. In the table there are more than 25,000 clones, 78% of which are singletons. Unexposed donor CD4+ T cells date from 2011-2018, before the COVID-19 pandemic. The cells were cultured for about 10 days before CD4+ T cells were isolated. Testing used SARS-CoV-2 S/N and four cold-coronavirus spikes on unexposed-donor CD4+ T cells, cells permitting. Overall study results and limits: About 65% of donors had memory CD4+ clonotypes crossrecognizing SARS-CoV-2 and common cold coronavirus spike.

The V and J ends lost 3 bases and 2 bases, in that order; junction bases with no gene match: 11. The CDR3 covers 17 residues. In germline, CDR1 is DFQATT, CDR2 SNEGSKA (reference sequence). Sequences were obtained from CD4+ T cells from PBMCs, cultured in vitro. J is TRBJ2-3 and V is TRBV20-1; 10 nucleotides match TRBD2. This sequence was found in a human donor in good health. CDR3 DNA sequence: TGCAGTGCTAGTATTACGCTAGCGGGAGTTTCCACAGATACGCAGTATTTT. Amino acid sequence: CSASITLAGVSTDTQYF.